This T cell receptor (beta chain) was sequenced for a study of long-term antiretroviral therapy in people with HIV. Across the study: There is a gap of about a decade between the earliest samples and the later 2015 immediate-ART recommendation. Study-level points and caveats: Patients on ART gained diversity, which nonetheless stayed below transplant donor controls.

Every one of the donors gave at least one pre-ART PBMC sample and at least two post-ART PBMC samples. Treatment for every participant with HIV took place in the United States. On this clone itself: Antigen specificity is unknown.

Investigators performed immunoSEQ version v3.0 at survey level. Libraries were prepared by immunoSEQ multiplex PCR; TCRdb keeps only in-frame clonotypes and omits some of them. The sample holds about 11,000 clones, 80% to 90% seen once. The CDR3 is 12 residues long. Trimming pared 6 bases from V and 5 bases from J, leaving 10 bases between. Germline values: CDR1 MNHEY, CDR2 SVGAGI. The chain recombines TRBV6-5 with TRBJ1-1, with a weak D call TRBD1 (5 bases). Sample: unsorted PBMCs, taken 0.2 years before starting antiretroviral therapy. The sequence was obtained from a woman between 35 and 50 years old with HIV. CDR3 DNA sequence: TGTGCCAGCAGGCAGGGTAAAACTGAAGCTTTCTTT. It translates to CASRQGKTEAFF.